This T cell receptor (beta chain) was sequenced in a study of neurological immune-mediated disorders. CDR1 and CDR2 (germline): SGHAT, FQNNGV. CDR3 length: 14 amino acids. The V end was cut by 8 bases, the J end by 7 bases, with 21 bases between. The unsorted libraries originated from 2 million PBMCs kept at -80 C. With 10-nucleotide random UMIs, 5'RACE was used to make the cDNA. Using its own MiXCR run on the 5' RACE reads, TCRdb lists one record per CDR3 protein. The table includes about 120,000 distinct CDR3 sequences, more than 2.5% detected once. This chain uses TRBV11-2 with TRBJ2-7, with D possibly TRBD2 on 6 matching bases. This clonotype was sampled from a woman younger than 45 with multiple sclerosis. Sequencing was done on a sample of PBMCs. Here the CDR3 DNA reads TGTGCCAGCGGGTACGGGACTCCCTTTATAGAGCAGTACTTC. Its protein product is CASGYGTPFIEQYF.